These T cell receptor beta chains were read from a single sample in a study of T cell changes during pregnancy in multiple sclerosis. The data were produced by immunoSEQ multiplex PCR, yet TCRdb's version contains in-frame clones alone and is incomplete. The table has 35,000 to 40,000 clones, around 90% seen once. The material sequenced was CD4+ T cells from peripheral blood mononuclear cells, taken in the second trimester of pregnancy. The receptors stem from a female donor with multiple sclerosis, enrolled in a pregnancy study. Both conserved end residues are part of each CDR3. The D gene is left open where the match is weak.

>NA|TRBJ1-3|TRBV9
TGTGCCAGCAGCGTAGGACTGAACTCTGGAAACACCATATATTTT
CASSVGLNSGNTIYF
>NA|TRBJ2-1|TRBV7-2
TGTGCCAGCAGCTTGAGGACAAAGATGTACAATGAGCAGTTCTTC
CASSLRTKMYNEQFF
>NA|TRBJ1-1|TRBV6-1
TGTGCCAGCAGTGTTAAGAGGGAGGCTGAAGCTTTCTTT
CASSVKREAEAFF
>NA|TRBJ2-3|TRBV5-1
TGCGCCAGCAGATTATGGACAGAGGCAGATACGCAGTATTTT
CASRLWTEADTQYF
>TRBD1|TRBJ1-5|TRBV19
TGTGCCAGTAGTATAACAGGGGTCGATCAGCCCCAGCATTTT
CASSITGVDQPQHF
>TRBD1|TRBJ2-7|TRBV11-2
TGTGCCAGCAGTCCCGGGACAGGGCCCTACGAGCAGTACTTC
CASSPGTGPYEQYF
>TRBD1|TRBJ2-1|TRBV5-1
TGCGCCAGCAGCTTCAGCAGACAGGGGGTTTCCTACAATGAGCAGTTCTTC
CASSFSRQGVSYNEQFF
>TRBD2|TRBJ2-1|TRBV9
TGTGCCAGCAGCCCGCGGACGCGGGAGGGCAATGAGCAGTTCTTC
CASSPRTREGNEQFF
>TRBD1|TRBJ1-4|TRBV5-6
TGTGCCAGCAGCCTGACAGGGGGCACTAATGAAAAACTGTTTTTT
CASSLTGGTNEKLFF
>TRBD1|TRBJ2-7|TRBV2
TGTGCCAGCAGGGAGACAGGGGCTACCTTTGAGCAGTACTTC
CASRETGATFEQYF
>NA|TRBJ2-7|TRBV4-3
TGCGCCAGCAGCCAAGATCTCAATAGCGTCTCCTACGAGCAGTACTTC
CASSQDLNSVSYEQYF
>TRBD2|TRBJ2-1|TRBV7-6
TGTGCCAGCAGCTTATCGACTAGCCACGGTGTCGGATACAATGAGCAGTTCTTC
CASSLSTSHGVGYNEQFF
>TRBD2|TRBJ2-5|TRBV7-2
TGTGCCAGCAGCTTAGGGGGGGTTAGCGGGAGGGCTGAGACCCAGTACTTC
CASSLGGVSGRAETQYF
>TRBD1|TRBJ2-7|TRBV11-1
TGTGCCAGCAGCTTAGCCGGGACAGGGGGATGGAAGAGCGCCTACGAGCAGTACTTC
CASSLAGTGGWKSAYEQYF
>TRBD2|TRBJ2-1|TRBV7-2
TGTGCCAGCAGCTATACCGGGACTAGTCCCTACAATGAGCAGTTCTTC
CASSYTGTSPYNEQFF
>TRBD2|TRBJ2-3|TRBV11-2
TGTGCCAGCAGCTTAGTTGGGGGGGCAGATACGCAGTATTTT
CASSLVGGADTQYF